The rows below give T cell receptor beta chains drawn from one sample of a study of OX40 agonist ivuxolimab in advanced cancers. The protocol was immunoSEQ multiplex PCR, while the TCRdb copy is restricted to in-frame clones and leaves out a portion. This table holds tens of thousands of clones, 70% to 90% found once. The material sequenced was CD4+ or CD8+ T cells sorted from blood, taken in a trial of the OX40 agonist ivuxolimab. Receptors were obtained from an adult with an advanced solid tumor such as melanoma, head and neck, liver or kidney cancer. Each CDR3 is given with its conserved first and last residue. The order of the fields is D gene, V gene, CDR3 length, CDR3 protein. The D gene is left open where the match is weak.

D gene: TRBD2
V gene: TRBV6-6
CDR3 length: 11
CDR3 protein: CASSPGLAEYF

D gene: .
V gene: TRBV28
CDR3 length: 13
CDR3 protein: CASSSSLNTEAFF

D gene: .
V gene: TRBV7-2
CDR3 length: 13
CDR3 protein: CASSLVQQETQYF

D gene: TRBD1
V gene: TRBV18
CDR3 length: 14
CDR3 protein: CASSPGTGSSEAFF

D gene: .
V gene: TRBV5-6
CDR3 length: 14
CDR3 protein: CASSLGQRNTEAFF

D gene: TRBD1
V gene: TRBV5-1
CDR3 length: 14
CDR3 protein: CASSLVGGRETQYF

D gene: .
V gene: TRBV6-5
CDR3 length: 13
CDR3 protein: CASSEHRNTEAFF

D gene: .
V gene: TRBV21-1
CDR3 length: 13
CDR3 protein: CASSKQGTGELFF

D gene: TRBD2
V gene: TRBV5-1
CDR3 length: 15
CDR3 protein: CASSLETSGSETQYF

D gene: TRBD2
V gene: TRBV10-2
CDR3 length: 14
CDR3 protein: CASNRLAETYEQYF

D gene: .
V gene: TRBV4-2
CDR3 length: 13
CDR3 protein: CASSQDRNYGYTF

D gene: .
V gene: TRBV6-6
CDR3 length: 11
CDR3 protein: CASGPGGALHF

D gene: .
V gene: TRBV19
CDR3 length: 13
CDR3 protein: CASSETGGETQYF

D gene: .
V gene: TRBV2
CDR3 length: 15
CDR3 protein: CASAKLAARPHEAFF

D gene: TRBD1
V gene: TRBV28
CDR3 length: 16
CDR3 protein: CASSRPGQGSLDTQYF

D gene: .
V gene: TRBV11-2
CDR3 length: 14
CDR3 protein: CASRPGTPNTEAFF

D gene: .
V gene: TRBV7-9
CDR3 length: 14
CDR3 protein: CASSSSSLNTEAFF

D gene: .
V gene: TRBV28
CDR3 length: 13
CDR3 protein: CATRPGNTGELFF

D gene: .
V gene: TRBV7-3
CDR3 length: 13
CDR3 protein: CASSLLLRDEQYF

D gene: TRBD2
V gene: TRBV29-1
CDR3 length: 12
CDR3 protein: CSGAGGPDEQYF

D gene: TRBD2
V gene: TRBV27
CDR3 length: 15
CDR3 protein: CASSSPGRAKHEQFF

D gene: TRBD2
V gene: TRBV6-1
CDR3 length: 15
CDR3 protein: CASSELAGGGNEQFF

D gene: TRBD1
V gene: TRBV5-6
CDR3 length: 14
CDR3 protein: CASSLRDRTYEQYF

D gene: .
V gene: TRBV2
CDR3 length: 12
CDR3 protein: CASSVLGNEQFF

D gene: .
V gene: TRBV7-2
CDR3 length: 13
CDR3 protein: CASSFRGTDTQYF

D gene: .
V gene: TRBV19
CDR3 length: 14
CDR3 protein: CASIEGPNTGELFF

D gene: .
V gene: TRBV6-6
CDR3 length: 13
CDR3 protein: CASSQGRVYEQYF

D gene: TRBD1
V gene: TRBV6-5
CDR3 length: 15
CDR3 protein: CASSMDRAKGNTIYF

D gene: TRBD2
V gene: TRBV5-1
CDR3 length: 12
CDR3 protein: CASSLPGLEQYF

D gene: TRBD1
V gene: TRBV6-1
CDR3 length: 15
CDR3 protein: CASGPRGSSNQPQHF

D gene: TRBD1
V gene: TRBV28
CDR3 length: 15
CDR3 protein: CATSNRGNFENTIYF

D gene: .
V gene: TRBV13
CDR3 length: 13
CDR3 protein: CASSLVGTYEQYF

D gene: TRBD1
V gene: TRBV9
CDR3 length: 18
CDR3 protein: CASSVDPDRGTGANVLTF

D gene: TRBD2
V gene: TRBV5-1
CDR3 length: 16
CDR3 protein: CASSTLAGGVTETQYF

D gene: .
V gene: TRBV4-3
CDR3 length: 16
CDR3 protein: CASSRRWGTNTGELFF

D gene: TRBD2
V gene: TRBV7-3
CDR3 length: 18
CDR3 protein: CASSLGTSGRRLGNEQFF

D gene: TRBD1
V gene: TRBV5-4
CDR3 length: 16
CDR3 protein: CASKTGTGARATEAFF

D gene: TRBD1
V gene: TRBV6-9
CDR3 length: 13
CDR3 protein: CASQGGNNSPLHF

D gene: .
V gene: TRBV5-1
CDR3 length: 15
CDR3 protein: CASTPSIDLKSPLHF

D gene: .
V gene: TRBV4-1
CDR3 length: 14
CDR3 protein: CASRPGILENIQYF

D gene: .
V gene: TRBV5-4
CDR3 length: 14
CDR3 protein: CASSRDRLHQPQHF